The 31 T cell receptor beta chains presented below share a single source sample, sequenced in a study of cytomegalovirus exposure and HLA in healthy donors. The PCR was carried out with 60 Vbeta primers and 13 Jbeta primers. Sequenced by immunoSEQ multiplex PCR; TCRdb stores in-frame clones only, minus some. The sample shows about 250,000 clones, around 90% of them seen only once. The material sequenced was PBMCs. All receptors derive from a girl aged 2 to 9 in good health and CMV-seronegative.

This sequence joins TRBV6-5 and TRBJ2-7, with unresolved D. Trimming shortened V by 2 bases and J by 3 bases, and 11 bases separated the two germline ends. Germline CDR1 and CDR2: MNHEY and SVGAGI. This CDR3 region has 14 residues. The DNA for the CDR3 is TGTGCCAGCAGTTACGCCTTGACGGGCTACGAGCAGTACTTC. This sequence encodes CASSYALTGYEQYF.

This chain links TRBV14 with TRBJ2-2; TRBD2 matches 10 bases. The CDR3 is 16 residues long. The V and J ends lost 5 bases and 4 bases, in that order; junction bases with no gene match: 7. Germline CDR1 reads SGHDN; CDR2 reads FVKESK. The CDR3 DNA is TGTGCCAGCAGCTCCCCGGGGACTAGCGTCACCGGGGAGCTGTTTTTT. As protein: CASSSPGTSVTGELFF.

This chain uses TRBV7-2 with TRBJ2-5, with D unresolved. The CDR3 is 14 residues long. Germline-derived CDR1 and CDR2 are SGHTA and FQGNSA. Trimming removed 2 bases from V and 4 bases from J, with 11 bases in between. This chain's CDR3 is CASSLKVQRETQYF. In nucleotides, the CDR3 is TGTGCCAGCAGCTTAAAGGTCCAGCGAGAGACCCAGTACTTC.

The CDR3 region is CASSVGWAAEAFF. The CDR3 DNA is TGTGCCAGCAGTGTCGGCTGGGCAGCTGAAGCTTTCTTT. The chain joins TRBV6-1 to TRBJ1-1; D gene ambiguous. The CDR3 is 13 amino acids. Trimming took off 4 bases at V and 6 bases at J, with 12 bases between the two ends. CDR1 is MNHNS, CDR2 SASEGT, per germline.

J is TRBJ1-4 and V is TRBV27, with TRBD1 matching 7 bases. The germline CDR1 and CDR2 sequences are MNHEY and SMNVEV (reference sequence). J was trimmed by 5 bases and V by 2 bases; bases with no gene match: 2. The CDR3 contains 14 residues. CDR3 protein: CASSLETGNEKLFF. Here the CDR3 DNA reads TGTGCCAGCAGTTTAGAGACAGGGAATGAAAAACTGTTTTTT.

The V gene is TRBV7-2, the J gene TRBJ1-2; D not resolved. Germline lookup yields CDR1 SGHTA and CDR2 FQGNSA. Trimming removed 3 bases from V and 1 base from J, with 9 bases in between. CDR3 length equals 14 residues. The CDR3 spells CASSFGQINYGYTF. The CDR3 DNA reads as TGTGCCAGCAGCTTTGGGCAGATTAACTATGGCTACACCTTC.

The chain recombines TRBV6-5 with TRBJ2-5; the D gene is possibly TRBD2 (5 bases). The germline V gene encodes CDR1 MNHEY and CDR2 SVGAGI. The CDR3 sequence is 13 residues long. V lost 6 bases and J lost 5, with 13 bases in between. The CDR3 region has the DNA TGTGCCAGCAGGCCTCCTAGCTGGGAGACCCAGTACTTC. Its protein is CASRPPSWETQYF.

This rearrangement joins TRBV29-1 to TRBJ1-1; TRBD1 matches 11 bases. Germline trimming cut 6 bases from V and 5 bases from J; bases unmatched to any gene: 2. Germline loops: CDR1 SQVTM, CDR2 ANQGSEA. This CDR3 contains 12 residues. CDR3 nucleotide sequence: TGCAGCGTGGGGACAGGGGGAACTGAAGCTTTCTTT. Translation gives CSVGTGGTEAFF. Looking up the rest from reference TRBV29-1 and TRBJ1-1 gives the full variable domain: SAVISQKPSRDICQRGTSLTIQCQVDSQVTMMFWYRQQPGQSLTLIATANQGSEATYESGFVIDKFPISRPNLTFSTLTVSNMSPEDSSIYLCSVGTGGTEAFFGQGTRLTVV.

This clone was picked up one time. This sequence joins TRBV27 and TRBJ2-1; D is perhaps TRBD2 (6 bases). Germline V lookup: CDR1 MNHEY, CDR2 SMNVEV (reference sequence). The CDR3 runs 13 residues. V dropped 2 bases and J dropped 8 bases, with 10 bases sitting between them. For the CDR3, the DNA is TGTGCCAGCAGTTTAGGGACTGATGATGAGCAGTTCTTC. Residues: CASSLGTDDEQFF.

This clone was recorded only once. The chain joins TRBV19 to TRBJ1-1; 8 bases agree with TRBD1. Germline V CDR1 and CDR2: LNHDA, SQIVND (reference sequence). With 7 bases clipped from V and 5 bases from J, the junction kept 3 bases outside the gene matches. The CDR3 extends over 12 amino acids. CDR3 residues: CASKGQATEAFF. Written as DNA, the CDR3 is TGTGCCAGTAAGGGACAGGCTACTGAAGCTTTCTTT.

The chain couples TRBV9 to TRBJ2-3, with D tentatively TRBD2 (6 bases). CDR3 length equals 14 residues. Germline-derived CDR1 and CDR2 are SGDLS and YYNGEE. Trimming took off 4 bases at V and 5 bases at J, with 14 bases between the two ends. The CDR3 nucleotides read TGTGCCAGCAGCACGCGAGGGGAGGAAGATACGCAGTATTTT. As protein: CASSTRGEEDTQYF.

The chain couples TRBV6-5 to TRBJ2-1, with TRBD1 matching over 11 bases. The CDR3 covers 15 residues. Germline CDR1 MNHEY, CDR2 SVGAGI. V shed 5 bases and J 9 bases; nucleotides not matched to a gene: 9. CDR3 residues: CASSAQGTGGTEQFF. CDR3 DNA: TGTGCCAGCAGTGCCCAGGGGACAGGGGGGACTGAGCAGTTCTTC.

This clone was observed a single time. The rearrangement links TRBV7-9 to TRBJ2-7; D remains ambiguous. The CDR3 length is 16 residues. The V and J ends lost 2 bases and 5 bases respectively, with 19 bases between them. The V gene's germline CDR1 is SEHNR and CDR2 FQNEAQ (reference sequence). CDR3 residues: CASSLYDSFISHEQYF. CDR3 nucleotide sequence: TGTGCCAGCAGCTTATATGACTCTTTCATAAGCCACGAGCAGTACTTC.

J is TRBJ2-6 and V is TRBV6-4; 7 bases match TRBD1. Looked up from germline, CDR1 is MRHNA and CDR2 is SNTAGT. There are 15 residues in the CDR3. Germline trimming cut 6 bases from V and 2 bases from J; bases unmatched to any gene: 4. CDR3 loop: CASRGQGAGANVLTF. The CDR3 DNA sequence: TGTGCCAGCAGAGGGCAGGGGGCTGGGGCCAACGTCCTGACTTTC.

The gene calls are TRBV19 and TRBJ1-5; unclear D gene. Germline V gene sequence: CDR1 LNHDA, CDR2 SQIVND (reference sequence). The CDR3 is 14 amino acids. V lost 6 bases, J lost 3 bases, and 12 bases lay in between. DNA of the CDR3: TGTGCCAGTAGCCAAGACACGACCAATCAGCCCCAGCATTTT. It specifies CASSQDTTNQPQHF.

The chain employs TRBV5-4 and TRBJ2-5; TRBD2 matches at 10 bases. The CDR3 has 17 amino acids. The V and J ends lost 4 bases and 3 bases, in that order; junction bases with no gene match: 12. Germline V lookup: CDR1 SGHNT, CDR2 YYREEE (reference sequence). CDR3 bases: TGTGCCAGCAGCCCACCTCCCACCCTAGCGGGAGAAGAGACCCAGTACTTC. It codes for CASSPPPTLAGEETQYF.

The chain links TRBV19 to TRBJ1-1; 8 positions agree with TRBD1. The length of the CDR3 is 17 residues. After removal of 2 bases from V and 4 bases from J, the junction contained 12 bases not matched to a gene. Germline values: CDR1 LNHDA, CDR2 SQIVND (reference sequence). In DNA, the CDR3 is TGTGCCAGTAGTATAAAGGGGGCAGGGGGCGCGACCACTGAAGCTTTCTTT. It specifies CASSIKGAGGATTEAFF.

V usage is TRBV18 and J usage is TRBJ2-3; D call uncertain. V dropped 4 bases and J dropped 0 bases, with 17 bases sitting between them. From germline, CDR1 is KGHSH and CDR2 LQKENI. The CDR3 length is 17 residues. The CDR3 bases are TGTGCCAGCTCACTAAAAACTATCTCCACTAGCACAGATACGCAGTATTTT. Protein: CASSLKTISTSTDTQYF.

This clone came up a few times. This sequence joins TRBV6-1 and TRBJ1-5; no firm D call. CDR1 and CDR2 from the germline V gene are MNHNS and SASEGT. Trimming removed 4 bases from V and 5 bases from J, with 9 bases in between. This CDR3 is 13 amino acids long. The CDR3 here is CASSGHGYQPQHF. Here the CDR3 DNA reads TGTGCCAGCAGTGGGCACGGGTATCAGCCCCAGCATTTT.

The chain couples TRBV14 to TRBJ1-2; 9 bases map to TRBD1. The CDR3 totals 15 residues. Losses at the gene ends were 5 bases for V and 4 bases for J; bases not matched to a gene: 8. In germline, CDR1 is SGHDN, CDR2 FVKESK. This CDR3 is CASSIQGAGSYGYTF. The CDR3 DNA reads as TGTGCCAGCAGCATACAGGGGGCTGGTAGCTATGGCTACACCTTC.

V gene TRBV30 combines with J gene TRBJ2-5, with TRBD1 matching 8 bases. CDR3 length: 13 amino acids. V lost 3 bases and J lost 5; bases outside the gene matches: 5. Germline V gene sequence: CDR1 GTSNPN, CDR2 SVGIG (reference sequence). Here the CDR3 reads CAWSERQGETQYF. CDR3 coding DNA: TGTGCCTGGAGCGAGAGACAGGGGGAGACCCAGTACTTC.

V is TRBV19 and J is TRBJ2-1, with TRBD1 matching over 7 bases. V shed 5 bases and J 8 bases; nucleotides not matched to a gene: 15. The CDR3 consists of 16 residues. Germline lookup yields CDR1 LNHDA and CDR2 SQIVND (reference sequence). The CDR3 loop is CASSPDRVWSKYEQFF. DNA for the CDR3: TGTGCCAGTAGTCCCGACAGGGTCTGGAGTAAGTATGAGCAGTTCTTC.

This clone occurred once. The same CDR3 is also encoded by other DNA sequences in this sample. This rearrangement joins TRBV5-1 to TRBJ2-5, with TRBD2 matching over 8 bases. Germline-derived CDR1 and CDR2 are SGHRS and YFSETQ. The V gene end was trimmed by 0 bases and the J gene end by 5 bases; junction bases not matched to a gene: 3. CDR3 size: 14 residues. CDR3 DNA: TGCGCCAGCAGCTTGGGCGGGGGGAAGGAGACCCAGTACTTC. It yields the protein CASSLGGGKETQYF.

The genes are TRBV2 and TRBJ2-3; 12 nucleotides line up with TRBD1. The length of the CDR3 is 19 residues. The junction had 14 bases not matched to a gene; V was cut back by 6 bases and J by 1 base. Germline CDR1 SNHLY, CDR2 FYNNEI. The CDR3 spells CASRTGTGGDKSGTDTQYF. In DNA, the CDR3 is TGTGCCAGCAGAACCGGGACAGGGGGCGACAAATCGGGCACAGATACGCAGTATTTT.

The chain couples TRBV5-1 to TRBJ1-1; D possibly corresponds to TRBD1 (6 bases). This CDR3 contains 14 residues. CDR1 is SGHRS and CDR2 is YFSETQ in the germline V gene. Trimming pared 4 bases from V and 5 bases from J, leaving 15 bases between. CDR3: CASSLDRLRTEAFF. The DNA for the CDR3 is TGCGCCAGCAGCCTCGACAGGCTTAGGACTGAAGCTTTCTTT.

This clone showed up just once. The chain recombines TRBV5-1 with TRBJ2-6, with 11 bases fitting TRBD1. The CDR3 has 18 amino acids. Germline V gene lookup returns CDR1 SGHRS and CDR2 YFSETQ. V trimming: 4 bases; J trimming: 2 bases; junction bases outside the gene matches: 8. The CDR3 DNA follows: TGCGCCAGCAGCGAGGGACAGGGGGTACTTACTGGGGCCAACGTCCTGACTTTC. Its translation is CASSEGQGVLTGANVLTF. Full variable domain (outside the CDR3, taken from reference TRBV5-1 and TRBJ2-6): KAGVTQTPRYLIKTRGQQVTLSCSPISGHRSVSWYQQTPGQGLQFLFEYFSETQRNKGNFPGRFSGRQFSNSRSEMNVSTLELGDSALYLCASSEGQGVLTGANVLTFGAGSRLTVL.

The rearrangement links TRBV12-2 to TRBJ2-7; TRBD1 was called by the table and not checked on the DNA. TRBV12-2 has pseudogene status. This CDR3 is built from 17 residues. The CDR3 spells CASRSRMVVRGPLVQYF. The CDR3 DNA follows: TGTGCAAGTCGCTCCCGGATGGTGGTCAGGGGACCCCTAGTGCAGTACTTC.

The chain joins TRBV4-1 to TRBJ2-7, with 8 bases fitting TRBD2. The CDR3 contains 16 residues. Germline V gives CDR1 MGHRA, CDR2 YSYEKL. The J segment lost 3 bases and the V segment lost 0 bases, leaving 7 bases of the junction unmatched. The chain's CDR3 is CASSQEISGSYYEQYF. CDR3 DNA sequence: TGCGCCAGCAGCCAAGAAATCAGCGGGAGCTACTACGAGCAGTACTTC.

This sequence joins TRBV7-9 and TRBJ2-1, with 14 bases lining up with TRBD2. With V trimmed by 4 bases and J by 8 bases, 7 bases remained unmatched. Per germline, CDR1 SEHNR and CDR2 FQNEAQ (reference sequence). The CDR3 contains 16 residues. CDR3 loop: CASSSRTSGGIYEQFF. CDR3 sequence (DNA): TGTGCCAGCAGCTCGAGGACTAGCGGGGGGATATATGAGCAGTTCTTC.

The chain links TRBV6-5 to TRBJ2-3; 8 nucleotides agree with TRBD2. The V segment lost 2 bases and the J segment 8 bases; nucleotides outside the gene matches: 6. This CDR3 spans 14 amino acids. Germline V gene lookup returns CDR1 MNHEY and CDR2 SVGAGI. CDR3 sequence: CASSYQGTSVTQYF. CDR3 sequence (DNA): TGTGCCAGCAGTTACCAAGGGACTAGTGTTACGCAGTATTTT.

The chain's CDR3 is CSVERTGQNTEAFF. CDR3 nucleotide sequence: TGCAGCGTTGAAAGAACGGGACAGAACACTGAAGCTTTCTTT. V gene TRBV29-1 combines with J gene TRBJ1-1, with D possibly being TRBD1 (6 bases). The CDR3 runs to 14 residues. The ends were cut back, 2 bases at V and 1 base at J, with 11 bases in the middle. Germline CDR1 reads SQVTM; CDR2 reads ANQGSEA.